Listed below are T cell receptor beta chains from one sample, sequenced in a study of vaccination effects on CD4 cells after COVID-19. Their specific antigens are unknown. Sequenced by immunoSEQ multiplex PCR; TCRdb stores in-frame clones only, minus some. The sample holds over 25,000 clones; roughly 70% are singletons and the top ten take about 20%. Sample: CD4+ T cells from PBMCs cultured with HCoV-NL63 spike peptides, taken before COVID-19 vaccination. Source of these receptors: a human donor who received a COVID-19 vaccine. The CDR3 runs from the conserved cysteine through the conserved F or W. The D gene is left open where the match is weak. Not all rows give a size; the values are once, few, many and, for expanded clones, a class.

CDR3nt: TGCAGTGCTAGTGGACCTTTGAACACTGAAGCTTTCTTT; CDR3aa: CSASGPLNTEAFF; abundance: NA; v_gene: TRBV20-1; j_gene: TRBJ1-1; d_gene: NA
CDR3nt: TGTGCCAGCAGCTTGATGGGGAACACTGAAGCTTTCTTT; CDR3aa: CASSLMGNTEAFF; abundance: NA; v_gene: TRBV5-5; j_gene: TRBJ1-1; d_gene: NA
CDR3nt: TGTGCCAGCAGTTTAACAGGGTCCGGCGAGCAGTACTTC; CDR3aa: CASSLTGSGEQYF; abundance: NA; v_gene: TRBV28; j_gene: TRBJ2-7; d_gene: NA
CDR3nt: TGCAGCGTTGAAGGGCCCTCGAAGGGGGAGCTGTTTTTT; CDR3aa: CSVEGPSKGELFF; abundance: NA; v_gene: TRBV29-1; j_gene: TRBJ2-2; d_gene: NA
CDR3nt: TGTGCCAGCAGCCTGAGGGAGGGTTTTAGCTCTGGGGCCAACGTCCTGACTTTC; CDR3aa: CASSLREGFSSGANVLTF; abundance: NA; v_gene: TRBV2; j_gene: TRBJ2-6; d_gene: TRBD2
CDR3nt: TGTGCCAGCACCTCATGGAGGGGAGTAGCGGAAAAACTGTTTTTT; CDR3aa: CASTSWRGVAEKLFF; abundance: NA; v_gene: TRBV6-5; j_gene: TRBJ1-4; d_gene: NA
CDR3nt: TGTGCCTGGAGCTTGGGGACCTCGTCGGAAGCTTTCTTT; CDR3aa: CAWSLGTSSEAFF; abundance: NA; v_gene: TRBV30; j_gene: TRBJ1-1; d_gene: NA
CDR3nt: TGTGCCAGCAGCCCTTCCTTTGAGGGCGGGTCCCCAGGACACAATGAGCAGTTCTTC; CDR3aa: CASSPSFEGGSPGHNEQFF; abundance: NA; v_gene: TRBV21-1; j_gene: TRBJ2-1; d_gene: NA
CDR3nt: TGTGCCAGCAGCTCGATGGGATTCGGGACAGGGGCCTACGAGCAGTACTTC; CDR3aa: CASSSMGFGTGAYEQYF; abundance: few; v_gene: TRBV7-9; j_gene: TRBJ2-7; d_gene: TRBD1
CDR3nt: TGCGCCAGCAGCTTGGAACAGGGGATGAGCAATGAGCAGTTCTTC; CDR3aa: CASSLEQGMSNEQFF; abundance: NA; v_gene: TRBV5-1; j_gene: TRBJ2-1; d_gene: TRBD1
CDR3nt: TGCGCCAGCAGCTTGGCTGATTTCTTTGGAAACACCATATATTTT; CDR3aa: CASSLADFFGNTIYF; abundance: NA; v_gene: TRBV5-1; j_gene: TRBJ1-3; d_gene: NA
CDR3nt: TGTGCCAGTTCACCGGGACAGGGGTATGGCTACACCTTC; CDR3aa: CASSPGQGYGYTF; abundance: NA; v_gene: TRBV19; j_gene: TRBJ1-2; d_gene: TRBD1